Below are 21 T cell receptor beta chains sequenced from a single sample in a study of OX40 agonist ivuxolimab in advanced cancers. The table came from immunoSEQ multiplex PCR; TCRdb's copy has only in-frame clones and leaves some out. The table includes some 37,000 clones, around four fifths detected once. The material sequenced was CD4+ or CD8+ T cells sorted from blood, taken in a trial of the OX40 agonist ivuxolimab. The receptors derive from an adult with an advanced solid tumor such as melanoma, head and neck, liver or kidney cancer.

The rearrangement links TRBV15 to TRBJ1-2; a weak D match, TRBD1 (5 bases). V lost 2 bases, J lost 6 bases, and 16 bases lay in between. The CDR3 totals 15 residues. From germline, CDR1 is LNHNV and CDR2 YYDKDF (reference sequence). The CDR3 reads CATSRYLGRGDGYTF. The DNA of the CDR3 is TGTGCCACCAGCAGATATCTCGGGCGGGGGGATGGCTACACCTTC.

The J gene is TRBJ1-1, the V gene TRBV19; TRBD1 is a possible D gene (5 bases). The CDR3 runs to 12 residues. The V and J ends lost 7 bases and 5 bases respectively, with 11 bases between them. The germline V gene has CDR1 LNHDA and CDR2 SQIVND (reference sequence). In nucleotides, the CDR3 is TGTGCCAGTACGCAGGGAAAGACTGAAGCTTTCTTT. Its protein is CASTQGKTEAFF.

This clone was seen more than once but under ten times. The chain is built from TRBV4-1 and TRBJ2-1, with TRBD2 matching 9 bases. Trimming at V came to 2 bases and at J to 4 bases, leaving 9 bases not matched to a gene. CDR1 is MGHRA and CDR2 is YSYEKL in the germline V gene. The CDR3 runs to 17 residues. CDR3 coding DNA: TGCGCCAGCAGCCAACCCGGCAAGCGGGGGGCATACAATGAGCAGTTCTTC. Its protein product is CASSQPGKRGAYNEQFF.

This chain joins TRBV5-4 and TRBJ2-7; unclear D gene. CDR3 length: 13 amino acids. The V gene lost 0 bases and the J gene lost 4 bases, with 8 bases spanning the gap. CDR1 is SGHNT, CDR2 YYREEE, per germline (reference sequence). CDR3 loop: CASSLDAHYEQYF. The CDR3 bases are TGTGCCAGCAGCTTGGATGCCCATTACGAGCAGTACTTC.

The CDR3 loop is CASSESSNQPQHF. CDR3 sequence (DNA): TGTGCCAGCAGTGAATCTAGCAATCAGCCCCAGCATTTT. The chain links TRBV6-4 to TRBJ1-5, with D unresolved. The V and J ends lost 3 bases and 0 bases respectively, with 3 bases between them. The germline V gene has CDR1 MRHNA and CDR2 SNTAGT. The CDR3 length is 13 residues.

The J gene is TRBJ1-2, the V gene TRBV27; D is ambiguous. Germline-derived CDR1 and CDR2 are MNHEY and SMNVEV (reference sequence). The CDR3 spans 14 residues. Trimming removed 3 bases at V and 2 bases at J, with 10 bases between. The CDR3 loop is CASSFGRFNYGYTF. For the CDR3, the DNA is TGTGCCAGCAGTTTCGGACGGTTCAACTATGGCTACACCTTC.

This clone was counted a few times. This rearrangement joins TRBV2 to TRBJ1-4; D call uncertain. CDR1 and CDR2 from the germline V gene are SNHLY and FYNNEI. V lost 7 bases and J lost 9, with 15 bases in between. The CDR3 consists of 13 residues. The CDR3, as DNA: TGTGCCAGCAACCCCACAACGCCCAAAAAACTGTTTTTT. It yields the protein CASNPTTPKKLFF.

The rearrangement joins TRBV5-5 to TRBJ2-3; 7 bases line up with TRBD1. CDR3 length equals 14 residues. Germline-derived CDR1 and CDR2 are SGHKS and YYEKEE (reference sequence). V was pared by 4 bases and J by 1 base, with 3 bases of the junction left unmatched. The chain's CDR3 is CASSDGTGTDTQYF. The CDR3 DNA follows: TGTGCCAGCAGCGATGGGACAGGCACAGATACGCAGTATTTT.

The chain joins TRBV6-5 to TRBJ2-5, with TRBD1 matching over 9 bases. The trim removed 0 bases at V and 5 bases at J, leaving 7 bases unmatched. The length of the CDR3 is 16 residues. Germline CDR1 reads MNHEY; CDR2 reads SVGAGI. The CDR3 here is CASSYSTGGGEETQYF. The CDR3 DNA reads TGTGCCAGCAGTTACTCAACAGGGGGCGGGGAGGAGACCCAGTACTTC.

This clone was seen once. The V gene is TRBV9, the J gene TRBJ2-3, with D tentatively TRBD1 (6 bases). The CDR3 consists of 16 residues. V was clipped by 4 bases and J by 2 bases, with 17 bases between them. The germline CDR1 and CDR2 sequences are SGDLS and YYNGEE. The CDR3 nucleotides are TGTGCCAGCAGCATACCCTGGGCAGGGGCCACAGATACGCAGTATTTT. Its translation: CASSIPWAGATDTQYF. The full variable domain, completed using reference TRBV9 and TRBJ2-3, is DSGVTQTPKHLITATGQRVTLRCSPRSGDLSVYWYQQSLDQGLQFLIQYYNGEERAKGNILERFSAQQFPDLHSELNLSSLELGDSALYFCASSIPWAGATDTQYFGPGTRLTVL.

The gene calls are TRBV9 and TRBJ2-1; D gene uncertain. Trimming pared 0 bases from V and 4 bases from J, leaving 5 bases between. This CDR3 spans 13 amino acids. Germline CDR1 and CDR2: SGDLS and YYNGEE. The CDR3 DNA reads as TGTGCCAGCAGCGTAGTGGGGTACAATGAGCAGTTCTTC. Amino acids: CASSVVGYNEQFF.

The chain joins TRBV7-9 to TRBJ1-1; D uncertain. The length of the CDR3 is 13 residues. Germline V gene sequence: CDR1 SEHNR, CDR2 FQNEAQ (reference sequence). The V and J ends lost 1 base and 1 base respectively, with 4 bases between them. The CDR3 loop is CASSLGWNTEAFF. DNA of the CDR3: TGTGCCAGCAGCTTAGGGTGGAACACTGAAGCTTTCTTT. The full variable domain, with the rest looked up from reference TRBV7-9 and TRBJ1-1, is DTGVSQNPRHKITKRGQNVTFRCDPISEHNRLYWYRQTLGQGPEFLTYFQNEAQLEKSRLLSDRFSAERPKGSFSTLEIQRTEQGDSAMYLCASSLGWNTEAFFGQGTRLTVV.

CDR3: CASSAAQDRVYGYTF. CDR3 DNA sequence: TGTGCCAGCAGCGCTGCACAGGACAGGGTTTATGGCTACACCTTC. This sequence joins TRBV9 and TRBJ1-2; 8 bases agree with TRBD1. From germline, CDR1 is SGDLS and CDR2 YYNGEE. After removal of 3 bases from V and 5 bases from J, the junction contained 9 bases not matched to a gene. The CDR3 contains 15 residues. Together with reference TRBV9 and TRBJ1-2, the CDR3 gives the full variable domain: DSGVTQTPKHLITATGQRVTLRCSPRSGDLSVYWYQQSLDQGLQFLIQYYNGEERAKGNILERFSAQQFPDLHSELNLSSLELGDSALYFCASSAAQDRVYGYTFGSGTRLTVV.

The gene calls are TRBV5-1 and TRBJ2-3, with TRBD2 matching 15 bases. Germline lookup yields CDR1 SGHRS and CDR2 YFSETQ. Trimming removed 4 bases from V and 14 bases from J; junction bases left unmatched: 11. The length of the CDR3 is 15 residues. CDR3 loop: CASSPGTSGGQRLYF. The CDR3 DNA is TGCGCCAGCAGCCCGGGGACTAGCGGGGGGCAAAGATTGTATTTT.

V gene TRBV2 combines with J gene TRBJ1-5; TRBD1 matches 8 bases. Germline V lookup: CDR1 SNHLY, CDR2 FYNNEI. Trimming cost V 5 bases and J 6 bases; bases outside gene matches: 6. The CDR3 covers 14 residues. The CDR3 DNA sequence: TGTGCCAGCAGTCAGGACAGGGACTTTCAGCCCCAGCATTTT. Translating it yields CASSQDRDFQPQHF.

J is TRBJ2-2 and V is TRBV30; tentative D call: TRBD2 (6 bases). Trimming pared 2 bases from V and 7 bases from J, leaving 8 bases between. Germline CDR1 reads GTSNPN; CDR2 reads SVGIG (reference sequence). CDR3 size: 12 residues. CDR3 region: CAWSLGGGELFF. For the CDR3, the DNA is TGTGCCTGGAGTCTCGGGGGCGGGGAGCTGTTTTTT.

As to this clone: Germline and junction disagree at one end, which may indicate a read error. This chain joins TRBV28 and TRBJ1-3; D may be TRBD1 (5 bases). The CDR3 sequence is 16 residues long. Germline V lookup: CDR1 MDHEN, CDR2 SYDVKM. CDR3 bases: TGTGCCAGCAGTCCGCCGAGGGGCAACTCTGGAAACAACATATATTTT. Translated: CASSPPRGNSGNNIYF. Full variable domain (missing parts from reference TRBV28 and TRBJ1-3): DVKVTQSSRYLVKRTGEKVFLECVQDMDHENMFWYRQDPGLGLRLIYFSYDVKMKEKGDIPEGYSVSREKKERFSLILESASTNQTSMYLCASSPPRGNSGNNIYFGEGSWLTVV.

The chain couples TRBV6-5 to TRBJ1-3, with no clear D. Trimming cost V 4 bases and J 2 bases, with 9 bases left between them. This CDR3 region has 14 residues. In germline, CDR1 is MNHEY, CDR2 SVGAGI. The CDR3 loop is CASSSARTGNTIYF. CDR3 sequence (DNA): TGTGCCAGCAGTTCAGCCAGAACTGGAAACACCATATATTTT.

In the case of this clone: This same CDR3 is encoded by further DNA sequences in the sample. The rearrangement joins TRBV18 to TRBJ1-5, with D perhaps matching TRBD1 (6 bases). The germline gives CDR1 KGHSH, CDR2 LQKENI. V was clipped by 0 bases and J by 4 bases, with 10 bases between them. This CDR3 is 15 amino acids long. Here the CDR3 reads CASSPPGGRNQPQHF. The CDR3 DNA sequence: TGTGCCAGCTCACCACCGGGGGGGCGAAATCAGCCCCAGCATTTT.

The rearrangement uses TRBV6-7 and TRBJ2-7; D not resolved. TRBV6-7 qualifies as an ORF whose function is uncertain. Trimming took off 2 bases at V and 2 bases at J, with 7 bases between the two ends. CDR3 length equals 13 residues. The CDR3 region is CASSYMITYEQYF. The CDR3 DNA is TGTGCCAGCAGTTACATGATAACCTACGAGCAGTACTTC.

This clone has a handful of counts. The V and J genes are TRBV7-3 and TRBJ1-2; weak D call: TRBD1 (6 bases). Between the trimmed V and J ends, which lost 10 bases and 3 bases, there was a span of 24 bases. CDR3 length: 16 residues. CDR1 is SGHTA, CDR2 FQGTGA, per germline. The CDR3 spells CAIANNAGGHHYGYTF. DNA of the CDR3: TGTGCCATCGCCAATAATGCGGGGGGGCATCACTATGGCTACACCTTC.